This T cell receptor (beta chain) was identified during a study of technical replicates of blood from a few donors. Repertoires were generated with immunoSEQ multiplex PCR, while TCRdb's copy carries only in-frame clones and drops some. The sample records tens of thousands of clones, under 95% being singletons. The specimen sequenced was T cells isolated from PBMCs. The receptor was derived from a human donor in good health.

The CDR3 protein is CASSRQGLVLRNQPQHF. CDR3 DNA: TGCGCCAGCAGCCGCCAGGGGTTAGTCCTACGAAATCAGCCCCAGCATTTT. The gene calls are TRBV4-1 and TRBJ1-5, with D possibly TRBD1 on 6 matching bases. The CDR3 is made up of 17 amino acids. Looked up from germline, CDR1 is MGHRA and CDR2 is YSYEKL. The ends were cut back, 4 bases at V and 4 bases at J, with 20 bases in the middle.